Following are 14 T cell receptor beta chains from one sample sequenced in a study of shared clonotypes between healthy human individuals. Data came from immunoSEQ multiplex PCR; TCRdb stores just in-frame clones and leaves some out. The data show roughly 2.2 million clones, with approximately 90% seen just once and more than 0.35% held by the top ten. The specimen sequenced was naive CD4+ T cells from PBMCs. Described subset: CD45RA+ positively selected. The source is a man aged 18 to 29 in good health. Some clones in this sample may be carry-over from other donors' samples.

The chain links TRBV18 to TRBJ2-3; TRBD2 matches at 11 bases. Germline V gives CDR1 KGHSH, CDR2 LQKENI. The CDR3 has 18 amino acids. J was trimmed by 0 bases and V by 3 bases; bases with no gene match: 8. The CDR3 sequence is CASSPAPLAGASTDTQYF. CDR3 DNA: TGTGCCAGCTCACCTGCCCCACTAGCGGGGGCTAGCACAGATACGCAGTATTTT.

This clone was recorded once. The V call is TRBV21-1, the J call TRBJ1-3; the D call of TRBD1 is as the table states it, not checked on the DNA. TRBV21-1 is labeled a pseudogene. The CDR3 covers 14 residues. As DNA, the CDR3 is TGTGCCAGCAGCCCCATGGCCTTTGGAAACACCATATATTTT. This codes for CASSPMAFGNTIYF.

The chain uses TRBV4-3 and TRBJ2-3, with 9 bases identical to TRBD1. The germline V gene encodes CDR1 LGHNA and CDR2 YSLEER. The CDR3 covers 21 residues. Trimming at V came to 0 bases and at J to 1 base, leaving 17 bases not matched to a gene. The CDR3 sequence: CASSQEPIRDRDYPGTDTQYF. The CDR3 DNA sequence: TGCGCCAGCAGCCAAGAACCAATCCGGGACAGGGACTACCCGGGCACAGATACGCAGTATTTT.

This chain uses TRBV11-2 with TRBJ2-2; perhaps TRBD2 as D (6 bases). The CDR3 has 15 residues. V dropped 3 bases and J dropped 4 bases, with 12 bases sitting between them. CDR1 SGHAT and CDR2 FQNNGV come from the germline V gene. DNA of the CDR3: TGTGCCAGCAGCTTGGGCGGAGCGGGCACCGGGGAGCTGTTTTTT. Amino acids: CASSLGGAGTGELFF.

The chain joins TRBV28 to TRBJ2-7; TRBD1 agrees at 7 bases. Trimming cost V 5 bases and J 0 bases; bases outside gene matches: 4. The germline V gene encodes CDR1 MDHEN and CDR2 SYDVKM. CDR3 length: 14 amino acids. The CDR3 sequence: CASSPYRGSYEQYF. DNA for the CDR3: TGTGCCAGCAGTCCGTACAGGGGCTCCTACGAGCAGTACTTC.

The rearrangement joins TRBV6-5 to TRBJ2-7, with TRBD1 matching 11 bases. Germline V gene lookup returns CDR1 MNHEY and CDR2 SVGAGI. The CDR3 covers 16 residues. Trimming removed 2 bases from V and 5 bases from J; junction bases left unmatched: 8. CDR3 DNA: TGTGCCAGCAGTTACCTCACCGGACAGGGGGCACACGAGCAGTACTTC. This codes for CASSYLTGQGAHEQYF.

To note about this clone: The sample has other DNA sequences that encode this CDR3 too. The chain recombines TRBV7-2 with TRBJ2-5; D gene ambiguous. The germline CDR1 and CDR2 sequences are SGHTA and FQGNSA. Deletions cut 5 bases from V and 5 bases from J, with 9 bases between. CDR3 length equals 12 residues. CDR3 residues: CASSPQRETQYF. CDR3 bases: TGTGCCAGCAGCCCGCAGAGGGAGACCCAGTACTTC.

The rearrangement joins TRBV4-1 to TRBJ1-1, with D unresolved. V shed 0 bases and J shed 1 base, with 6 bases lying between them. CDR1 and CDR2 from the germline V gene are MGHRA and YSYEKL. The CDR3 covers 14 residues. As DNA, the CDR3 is TGCGCCAGCAGCCAAGAGTCCCAGAACACTGAAGCTTTCTTT. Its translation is CASSQESQNTEAFF.

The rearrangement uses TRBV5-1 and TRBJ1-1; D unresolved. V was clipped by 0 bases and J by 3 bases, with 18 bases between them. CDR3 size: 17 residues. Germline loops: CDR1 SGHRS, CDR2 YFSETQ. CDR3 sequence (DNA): TGCGCCAGCAGCTTGGACCCACTGTGGAGGCCTGACACTGAAGCTTTCTTT. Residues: CASSLDPLWRPDTEAFF.

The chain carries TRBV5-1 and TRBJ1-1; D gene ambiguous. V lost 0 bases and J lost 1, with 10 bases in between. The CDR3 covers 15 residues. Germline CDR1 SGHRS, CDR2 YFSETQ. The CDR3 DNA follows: TGCGCCAGCAGCTTGGACCCGAGAGGGAACACTGAAGCTTTCTTT. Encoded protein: CASSLDPRGNTEAFF. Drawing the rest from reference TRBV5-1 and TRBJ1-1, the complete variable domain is KAGVTQTPRYLIKTRGQQVTLSCSPISGHRSVSWYQQTPGQGLQFLFEYFSETQRNKGNFPGRFSGRQFSNSRSEMNVSTLELGDSALYLCASSLDPRGNTEAFFGQGTRLTVV.

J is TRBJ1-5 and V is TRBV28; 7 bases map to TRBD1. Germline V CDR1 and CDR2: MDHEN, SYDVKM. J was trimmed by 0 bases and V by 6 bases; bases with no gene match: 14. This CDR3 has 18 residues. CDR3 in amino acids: CASRLPTGSGYSNQPQHF. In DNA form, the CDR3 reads TGTGCCAGCAGACTTCCGACAGGGTCCGGGTATAGCAATCAGCCCCAGCATTTT.

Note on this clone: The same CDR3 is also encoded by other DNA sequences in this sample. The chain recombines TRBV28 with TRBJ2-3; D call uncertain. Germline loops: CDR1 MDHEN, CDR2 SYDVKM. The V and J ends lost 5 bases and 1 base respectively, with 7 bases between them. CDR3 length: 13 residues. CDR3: CASSPPGTDTQYF. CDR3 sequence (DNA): TGTGCCAGCAGTCCACCGGGCACAGATACGCAGTATTTT.

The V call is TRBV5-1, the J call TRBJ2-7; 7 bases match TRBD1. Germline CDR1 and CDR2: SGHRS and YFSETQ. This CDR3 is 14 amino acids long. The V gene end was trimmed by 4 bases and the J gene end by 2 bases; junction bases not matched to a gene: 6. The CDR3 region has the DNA TGCGCCAGCAGCGAACAGGGGCCCACCTACGAGCAGTACTTC. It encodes CASSEQGPTYEQYF.

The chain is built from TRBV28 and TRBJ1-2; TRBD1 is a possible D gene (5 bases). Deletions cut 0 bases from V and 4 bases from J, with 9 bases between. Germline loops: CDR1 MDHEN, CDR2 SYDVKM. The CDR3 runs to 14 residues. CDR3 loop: CASSLWGESYGYTF. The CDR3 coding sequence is TGTGCCAGCAGTTTATGGGGGGAGAGCTATGGCTACACCTTC.